This entry concerns a single T cell receptor beta chain. This specimen belongs to a study of blood T cell repertoires in COVID-19. From germline, CDR1 is SGDLS and CDR2 YYNGEE. This CDR3 spans 15 amino acids. With 3 bases clipped from V and 9 bases from J, the junction kept 10 bases outside the gene matches. TCRdb's copy holds only in-frame clones and misses some; the assay was immunoSEQ multiplex PCR. This table has about 470,000 clones, roughly 90% appearing once. Symptom resolution, clearance, or two negative PCRs marked the recovered donors of Cohort 3. Sample: PBMCs or T cells enriched from blood (not recorded which). The chain employs TRBV9 and TRBJ2-3, with 10 bases that match TRBD2. This sequence originates from a woman younger than 35 who had recovered from COVID-19. Written as DNA, the CDR3 is TGTGCCAGCAGCGCCCCATATAGCGGGGGGCAGACGCAGTATTTT. Its translation: CASSAPYSGGQTQYF.